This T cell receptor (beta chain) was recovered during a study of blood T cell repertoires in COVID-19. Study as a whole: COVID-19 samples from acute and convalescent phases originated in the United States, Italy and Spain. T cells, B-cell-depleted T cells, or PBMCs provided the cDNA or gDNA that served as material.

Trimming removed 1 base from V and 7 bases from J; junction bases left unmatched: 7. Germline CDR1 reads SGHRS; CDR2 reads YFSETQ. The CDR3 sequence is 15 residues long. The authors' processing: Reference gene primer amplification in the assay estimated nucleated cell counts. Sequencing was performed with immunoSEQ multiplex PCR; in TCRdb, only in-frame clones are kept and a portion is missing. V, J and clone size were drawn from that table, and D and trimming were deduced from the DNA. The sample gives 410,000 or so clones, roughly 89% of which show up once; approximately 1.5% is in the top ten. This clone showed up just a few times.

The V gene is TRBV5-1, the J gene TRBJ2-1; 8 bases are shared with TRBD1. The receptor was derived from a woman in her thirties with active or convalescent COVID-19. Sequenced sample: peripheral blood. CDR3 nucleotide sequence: TGCGCCAGCAGCTTGACGGACAGGGACCTTAATGAGCAGTTCTTC. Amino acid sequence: CASSLTDRDLNEQFF.